A single sample gave rise to the 2 T cell receptor beta chains below, sequenced in a study of T-cell memory formation after mild COVID-19. MiXCR, applied by TCRdb to the 5' RACE reads, yields one record per CDR3 protein. The data show around 13,000 distinct CDR3 sequences, around 12% seen once. Sequencing used PBMCs or a T cell subset sorted from them (not recorded which). The origin of the receptors is an adult woman who had mild COVID-19 (a few samples of this study predate the infection). Cell type and time point are not known.

DNA of the CDR3: TGTGCCAGCAGCTTGGGACTAGCGTACCAAGAGACCCAGTACTTC. Translation gives CASSLGLAYQETQYF. This chain uses TRBV5-6 with TRBJ2-5, with TRBD2 identical over 8 bases. From germline, CDR1 is SGHDT and CDR2 YYEEEE. CDR3 length equals 15 residues. The trim removed 0 bases at V and 0 bases at J, leaving 1 base unmatched.

This clonotype was seen many times. V usage is TRBV19 and J usage is TRBJ1-2, with D unresolved. The ends were cut back, 7 bases at V and 2 bases at J, with 5 bases in the middle. Germline V CDR1 and CDR2: LNHDA, SQIVND (reference sequence). The CDR3 contains 11 residues. For the CDR3, the DNA is TGTGCCAGTATATGGAACTATGGCTACACCTTC. Translated: CASIWNYGYTF.